Listed below are T cell receptor beta chains from one sample, sequenced in a study of OX40 agonist ivuxolimab in advanced cancers. The table came from immunoSEQ multiplex PCR; TCRdb's copy has only in-frame clones and leaves some out. Among over 50,000 clones, approximately 90% were seen once, and the ten largest hold 1.5% to 2%. The material was CD4+ or CD8+ T cells sorted from blood, obtained in a trial of the OX40 agonist ivuxolimab. All receptors come from an adult with an advanced solid tumor such as melanoma, head and neck, liver or kidney cancer. Both conserved end residues are part of each CDR3. A D gene is named only where the DNA matches it firmly. Not every row has a clone size; where given, it reads once, few, many or a size class.

v_gene,len,d_gene,abundance,j_gene,CDR3aa,CDR3nt
TRBV19,13,NA,once,TRBJ1-1,CASSILLSGEAFF,TGTGCCAGTAGTATTCTCCTGTCAGGTGAAGCTTTCTTT
TRBV5-1,15,TRBD2,NA,TRBJ2-3,CASSSPAGTAGTQYF,TGCGCCAGCAGCTCCCCAGCGGGGACCGCAGGTACGCAGTATTTT
TRBV9,13,NA,NA,TRBJ2-1,CASSAAQYNEQFF,TGTGCCAGCAGCGCCGCTCAATACAATGAGCAGTTCTTC
TRBV19,17,TRBD2,NA,TRBJ2-3,CASSRLGLAVLTDTQYF,TGTGCCAGTAGTAGGCTCGGACTAGCGGTTTTAACAGATACGCAGTATTTT
TRBV7-9,15,NA,NA,TRBJ1-1,CASSLGDTLNTEAFF,TGTGCCAGCAGCTTAGGGGACACGCTGAACACTGAAGCTTTCTTT
TRBV7-9,14,NA,NA,TRBJ2-6,CASSERLGANVLTF,TGTGCCAGCAGCGAGCGGCTTGGGGCCAACGTCCTGACTTTC
TRBV11-2,15,TRBD1,NA,TRBJ2-7,CASRDPGTGGYEQYF,TGTGCCAGCAGGGATCCCGGGACAGGGGGCTACGAGCAGTACTTC
TRBV2,14,TRBD1,NA,TRBJ2-2,CASRGTGRTGELFF,TGTGCCAGCAGGGGGACAGGGCGGACCGGGGAGCTGTTTTTT
TRBV6-1,14,TRBD1,NA,TRBJ1-1,CASRWTGAATEAFF,TGTGCCAGCAGGTGGACAGGGGCGGCGACTGAAGCTTTCTTT
TRBV7-7,18,TRBD2,once,TRBJ2-1,CASSPGPGGGMSYNEQFF,TGTGCCAGCAGCCCAGGACCGGGGGGGGGCATGTCCTACAATGAGCAGTTCTTC
TRBV7-7,16,TRBD1,NA,TRBJ2-1,CASSPTGTGSHNEQFF,TGTGCCAGCAGCCCAACAGGGACAGGGTCACACAATGAGCAGTTCTTC
TRBV5-1,14,NA,NA,TRBJ2-2,CASSFGENTGELFF,TGCGCCAGCAGCTTCGGGGAAAACACCGGGGAGCTGTTTTTT
TRBV19,18,TRBD2,once,TRBJ2-1,CASTMTSGGATTYNEQFF,TGTGCCAGTACCATGACTAGCGGGGGGGCGACGACCTACAATGAGCAGTTCTTC
TRBV6-5,14,NA,NA,TRBJ2-7,CASSYSGKNYEQYF,TGTGCCAGCAGTTACTCCGGCAAGAACTACGAGCAGTACTTC
TRBV7-2,14,TRBD1,once,TRBJ1-5,CASSLKGAEGPQHF,TGTGCCAGCAGCTTAAAGGGGGCCGAGGGGCCCCAGCATTTT
TRBV6-5,13,NA,NA,TRBJ1-1,CASSYSGGTEAFF,TGTGCCAGCAGTTACTCCGGGGGTACTGAAGCTTTCTTT
TRBV7-9,13,NA,NA,TRBJ1-1,CASSSGKNIEAFF,TGTGCCAGCAGCAGCGGGAAGAACATTGAAGCTTTCTTT
TRBV9,13,NA,few,TRBJ1-1,CASSVDYNTEAFF,TGTGCCAGCAGCGTAGATTATAACACTGAAGCTTTCTTT
TRBV5-1,14,TRBD1,NA,TRBJ1-4,CASSQGQGNEKLFF,TGCGCCAGCAGCCAGGGACAGGGGAATGAAAAACTGTTTTTT
TRBV5-4,16,NA,NA,TRBJ1-1,CASSSIPSLGNTEAFF,TGTGCCAGCAGCTCAATTCCATCATTGGGGAACACTGAAGCTTTCTTT
TRBV5-1,16,TRBD1,NA,TRBJ2-5,CASSLGDRGRQETQYF,TGCGCCAGCAGCTTGGGGGACAGGGGAAGGCAAGAGACCCAGTACTTC
TRBV5-3,18,TRBD2,NA,TRBJ2-3,CARSLAPSGTTGTDTQYF,TGTGCCAGAAGCTTGGCTCCTAGCGGGACGACGGGCACAGATACGCAGTATTTT
TRBV19,15,TRBD1,NA,TRBJ1-2,CASIETGTANYGYTF,TGTGCCAGTATAGAGACCGGGACAGCCAACTATGGCTACACCTTC
TRBV29-1,12,NA,NA,TRBJ1-1,CSVDRRNTEAFF,TGCAGCGTTGACAGGAGGAACACTGAAGCTTTCTTT
TRBV7-9,14,NA,NA,TRBJ1-1,CASSLAGGNTEAFF,TGTGCCAGCAGCTTAGCGGGGGGGAACACTGAAGCTTTCTTT
TRBV27,13,NA,NA,TRBJ2-3,CASSFQWADTQYF,TGTGCCAGCAGTTTTCAATGGGCAGATACGCAGTATTTT
TRBV2,12,NA,NA,TRBJ1-4,CASRADNEKLFF,TGTGCCAGCAGGGCAGACAATGAAAAACTGTTTTTT
TRBV9,17,NA,NA,TRBJ2-7,CASSQGLTVSSSYEQYF,TGTGCCAGCAGCCAAGGCCTTACTGTATCATCATCCTACGAGCAGTACTTC
TRBV6-5,14,NA,NA,TRBJ2-7,CASSDRGEAYEQYF,TGTGCCAGCAGTGACCGCGGGGAAGCCTACGAGCAGTACTTC
TRBV28,19,TRBD1,NA,TRBJ1-5,CASSSAGTGGTYSNQPQHF,TGTGCCAGCAGTTCCGCCGGGACAGGGGGAACCTATAGCAATCAGCCCCAGCATTTT
TRBV28,12,NA,NA,TRBJ2-3,CASRARPDTQYF,TGTGCCAGCAGAGCCAGACCAGATACGCAGTATTTT
TRBV5-1,16,NA,NA,TRBJ1-1,CASSLESGVMNTEAFF,TGCGCCAGCAGCTTGGAGTCAGGGGTAATGAACACTGAAGCTTTCTTT
TRBV7-8,13,NA,once,TRBJ1-5,CASSLDPASPQHF,TGTGCCAGCAGCTTAGACCCGGCCTCGCCCCAGCATTTT
TRBV2,13,NA,NA,TRBJ1-3,CASSEVFGGTIYF,TGTGCCAGCAGTGAAGTTTTCGGGGGCACCATATATTTT
TRBV28,12,NA,NA,TRBJ2-7,CASSPVGREQYF,TGCGCCAGCAGTCCCGTGGGCCGGGAGCAGTACTTC
TRBV11-2,13,NA,NA,TRBJ1-2,CASSLEQPLGYTF,TGTGCCAGCAGCTTAGAACAGCCTCTAGGCTACACCTTC
TRBV28,12,NA,once,TRBJ1-1,CASSLRPESAFF,TGTGCCAGCAGTCTCCGACCCGAGTCGGCTTTCTTT